One and the same sample provided the 30 T cell receptor beta chains below, sequenced in a study of spatial heterogeneity in lung cancer. This sample's time point: sample taken at primary tumor resection. Whole RNA from tumor, nontumor lung or frozen PBMC was sequenced unsorted. TCRdb processed the 5' RACE reads anew with MiXCR; each CDR3 protein has one entry. Of about 6,900 distinct CDR3 sequences in the sample, 4.5% to 7% were seen once. The material sequenced was normal lung tissue next to the tumor, taken at surgery. These receptors came from a female donor with early-stage non-small cell lung cancer.

This clonotype qualifies as medium-sized (0.01 to 0.1%). This beta chain appears as a stray read in a library generated for alpha chains; its size is not informative. The chain couples TRBV29-1 to TRBJ1-6; a possible D gene is TRBD1 (5 bases). The germline V and J ends were trimmed by 6 bases and 5 bases, with 11 bases remaining between them. The CDR3 contains 13 residues. The germline CDR1 and CDR2 sequences are SQVTM and ANQGSEA. The CDR3 nucleotides read TGCAGCGTCCGACAGACCGATAATTCACCCCTCCACTTT. Translation: CSVRQTDNSPLHF.

This clonotype was recorded at least ten times. The library was built for alpha chains, so this beta chain is an off-target read and its size means little. The CDR3 coding sequence is TGTGCCTGGAGTTTTAGCGGCTCTGGGGCCAACGTCCTGACTTTC. It specifies CAWSFSGSGANVLTF. The chain employs TRBV30 and TRBJ2-6; D possibly corresponds to TRBD2 (6 bases). Trimming left V 2 bases short and J 0 bases short, with 8 bases between. The CDR3 runs 15 residues. Germline assignment: CDR1 GTSNPN and CDR2 SVGIG (reference sequence). Complete variable domain (other parts from reference TRBV30 and TRBJ2-6): SQTIHQWPATLVQPVGSPLSLECTVEGTSNPNLYWYRQAAGRGLQLLFYSVGIGQISSEVPQNLSASRPQDRQFILSSKKLLLSDSGFYLCAWSFSGSGANVLTFGAGSRLTVL.

About this clonotype: As an off-target read in a library built for alpha chains, this beta chain has a frequency of little significance. The chain links TRBV2 to TRBJ2-1, with 11 bases identical to TRBD2. V lost 5 bases to trimming and J lost 2 bases; unmatched junction nucleotides: 2. The CDR3 runs to 15 residues. Looked up from germline, CDR1 is SNHLY and CDR2 is FYNNEI. CDR3 amino acids: CASSLAGGPYNEQFF. The CDR3 nucleotides read TGTGCCAGCAGTTTAGCGGGAGGGCCCTACAATGAGCAGTTCTTC.

This clonotype is labeled medium-sized (0.01 to 0.1%). As an off-target read in a library built for alpha chains, this beta chain has a frequency of little significance. The chain is built from TRBV7-6 and TRBJ2-7, with 10 bases lining up with TRBD1. The CDR3 consists of 16 residues. The germline gives CDR1 SGHVS, CDR2 FNYEAQ. V dropped 4 bases and J dropped 2; count of bases not matched to a gene: 8. CDR3 sequence: CASSSGVGQGTYEQYF. The CDR3 DNA reads as TGTGCCAGCAGCTCCGGGGTGGGACAGGGGACCTACGAGCAGTACTTC.

This clonotype was seen many times. This beta chain is an unintended read in a library built for alpha chains; its size means little. This sequence joins TRBV5-1 and TRBJ1-2, with TRBD1 identical over 10 bases. The junction had 3 bases not matched to a gene; V was cut back by 3 bases and J by 10 bases. The CDR3 is 12 residues long. In germline, CDR1 is SGHRS, CDR2 YFSETQ. The CDR3 spells CASSWGTGDYTF. CDR3 DNA sequence: TGCGCCAGCAGCTGGGGGACAGGGGACTACACCTTC.

On this clonotype: A much larger clone differs from this one at a single base, so this may be a read error. The library was designed around alpha chains, so this beta chain is a stray read whose abundance carries little weight. The chain has TRBV30 and TRBJ2-2; the match to TRBD2 covers 8 bases. The length of the CDR3 is 15 residues. The germline V gene encodes CDR1 GTSNPN and CDR2 SVGIG (reference sequence). V gave up 4 bases and J gave up 8 bases; unmatched junction bases: 12. The CDR3 DNA is TGTGCCTGGAATGACGGGAGGGCGAGTAGAGGGGAGCTGTTTTTT. The encoded protein is CAWNDGRASRGELFF.

This clonotype is medium-sized within its sample. The library was prepared for alpha chains; this beta chain is a stray read, so its frequency means little. The chain combines TRBV24-1 with TRBJ2-1, with D perhaps matching TRBD1 or TRBD2 (5 bases each). V shed 6 bases and J shed 0 bases, with 20 bases lying between them. In germline, CDR1 is KGHDR, CDR2 SFDVKD. The length of the CDR3 is 18 residues. In DNA, the CDR3 is TGTGCCACCAGTCCAGGACCGATAATTGGGGGCTCCTACAATGAGCAGTTCTTC. This translates into CATSPGPIIGGSYNEQFF.

Regarding this clonotype: A much bigger clone sits one base away, suggesting this may be a read error. This beta chain is a stray read from a library made for alpha chains; its abundance is not meaningful. V is TRBV6-1 and J is TRBJ1-6, with D possibly TRBD1 on 6 matching bases. Germline V CDR1 and CDR2: MNHNS, SASEGT. The length of the CDR3 is 15 residues. In DNA, the CDR3 is TGTGCCAGCAGTGGAATCTTGGACAGTAATACACCCCTCCACTTT. Its translation is CASSGILDSNTPLHF.

The sample holds many counts of this clonotype. Within a library made for alpha chains, this beta chain is off target, and its count is uninformative. The V gene is TRBV25-1, the J gene TRBJ2-5, with D possibly TRBD1 on 6 matching bases. V lost 5 bases and J lost 6, with 16 bases in between. The CDR3 is made up of 14 amino acids. Per the germline V gene, CDR1 is MGHDK and CDR2 is SYGVNS. CDR3 bases: TGTGCCAGCAGTCCGCCAGGGGCACGGCAGACCCAGTACTTC. This encodes CASSPPGARQTQYF.

This clonotype was picked up many times. The size of this beta chain means little, since it is a stray read in a library made for alpha chains. The rearrangement uses TRBV5-1 and TRBJ2-2, with 9 bases matching TRBD1. V dropped 4 bases and J dropped 5; count of bases not matched to a gene: 6. The CDR3 spans 15 residues. Germline CDR1 reads SGHRS; CDR2 reads YFSETQ. The CDR3 sequence is CASSVNRGHTGELFF. Written as DNA, the CDR3 is TGCGCCAGCAGCGTAAACAGGGGGCATACCGGGGAGCTGTTTTTT.

To note about this clonotype: Within a library made for alpha chains, this beta chain is off target, and its count is uninformative. V and J are TRBV9 and TRBJ2-1; 9 bases align to TRBD1. V trimming: 1 base; J trimming: 6 bases; junction bases outside the gene matches: 11. The CDR3 is made up of 17 amino acids. Germline CDR1 is SGDLS and CDR2 is YYNGEE. The CDR3 DNA follows: TGTGCCAGCAGCGTAAGGTTTTGGACAGGGGCGGGCAATGAGCAGTTCTTC. As protein: CASSVRFWTGAGNEQFF.

This clonotype was counted many times. With the library built for alpha chains, this beta chain is off target and its frequency is not meaningful. The gene calls are TRBV7-2 and TRBJ2-5; D possibly corresponds to TRBD1 (6 bases). V lost 2 bases and J 6 bases, leaving 10 bases between the germline ends. The CDR3 runs 13 residues. Germline CDR1 reads SGHTA; CDR2 reads FQGNSA. This chain's CDR3 is CASSLSQGQTQYF. CDR3 nucleotides: TGTGCCAGCAGCTTATCACAGGGTCAGACCCAGTACTTC.

This clonotype was found many times. Little can be read into the size of this beta chain, an off-target read in a library designed for alpha chains. This chain links TRBV20-1 with TRBJ1-1; D remains unclear. This CDR3 comprises 15 residues. Germline CDR1 is DFQATT and CDR2 is SNEGSKA (reference sequence). The germline V and J ends were trimmed by 5 bases and 2 bases, with 18 bases remaining between them. CDR3 nucleotides: TGCAGTGCTTTCAAACCCCCGGGATCAAACACTGAAGCTTTCTTT. It yields the protein CSAFKPPGSNTEAFF.

In its sample, this clonotype ranks as medium-sized. Because the library targeted alpha chains, this beta chain is an off-target read whose size means little. The gene calls are TRBV19 and TRBJ2-3; D not certain. Trimming shortened V by 3 bases and J by 4 bases, and 11 bases separated the two germline ends. Germline V gene data show CDR1 as LNHDA and CDR2 as SQIVND (reference sequence). The CDR3 has 14 residues. CDR3 sequence: CASSIRGNADTQYF. The CDR3 bases are TGTGCCAGTAGTATCCGAGGAAACGCAGATACGCAGTATTTT.

This clonotype was found a few times. Found in a library prepared for alpha chains, this beta chain is an off-target read, and its abundance has little meaning. V gene TRBV12-3 or TRBV12-4 combines with J gene TRBJ2-1, with unresolved D. The CDR3 contains 11 residues. Trimming took 5 bases from V and 4 from J, leaving 3 bases between them. The CDR3 loop is CASSTYNEQFF. CDR3 sequence (DNA): TGTGCCAGCAGTACTTACAATGAGCAGTTCTTC.

This clonotype occurred many times. A library made for alpha chains picked up this beta chain off target, so its size means little. The V and J genes are TRBV10-3 and TRBJ2-2; 9 bases line up with TRBD1. Germline V gene sequence: CDR1 ENHRY, CDR2 SYGVKD. This CDR3 is 16 amino acids long. The V gene end was trimmed by 5 bases and the J gene end by 6 bases; junction bases not matched to a gene: 10. CDR3: CAISPNPGQGSGELFF. CDR3 sequence (DNA): TGTGCCATCAGTCCCAATCCGGGACAGGGCTCCGGGGAGCTGTTTTTT.

Turning to this clonotype: Because the library targeted alpha chains, this beta chain is an off-target read whose size means little. The rearrangement uses TRBV10-3 and TRBJ2-3; possible D gene TRBD2, 5 bases. The CDR3 extends over 14 amino acids. Germline assignment: CDR1 ENHRY and CDR2 SYGVKD. V was pared by 4 bases and J by 4 bases, with 12 bases between. Written as DNA, the CDR3 is TGTGCCATCAGTGTTCCTAGCTCCGCAGATACGCAGTATTTT. This codes for CAISVPSSADTQYF.

There are many counts of this clonotype. This beta chain is off target for a library built for alpha chains, so its abundance means little. CDR3 region: CASSMGWDEQFF. The CDR3 DNA is TGTGCCAGTAGTATGGGATGGGATGAGCAGTTCTTC. This chain connects TRBV19 to TRBJ2-1; D not resolved. Trimming removed 3 bases from V and 8 bases from J, with 8 bases in between. The length of the CDR3 is 12 residues. Germline-derived CDR1 and CDR2 are LNHDA and SQIVND (reference sequence).

This clonotype is classed as medium-sized. This beta chain slipped into a library made for alpha chains as a stray read, so its size is not meaningful. In DNA form, the CDR3 reads TGTGCCAGTAGTCCCACTAGCGGGAGTTATGACGAGCAGTACTTC. This encodes CASSPTSGSYDEQYF. J is TRBJ2-7 and V is TRBV19, with 11 bases fitting TRBD2. Germline CDR1 reads LNHDA; CDR2 reads SQIVND (reference sequence). The junction had 8 bases not matched to a gene; V was cut back by 5 bases and J by 5 bases. This CDR3 spans 15 amino acids.

This clonotype was seen many times. This beta chain was picked up by a library intended for alpha chains and is off target, so its count carries little meaning. The chain uses TRBV10-3 and TRBJ2-7; 8 positions agree with TRBD2. V lost 11 bases to trimming and J lost 5 bases; unmatched junction nucleotides: 11. Germline values: CDR1 ENHRY, CDR2 SYGVKD. The CDR3 consists of 13 residues. The CDR3 nucleotides are TGTGCCGCAAAAGCGGGAGACAAGCACGAGCAGTACTTC. Protein: CAAKAGDKHEQYF.

Ten or more counts support this clonotype. This beta chain is a stray sequence in a library constructed for alpha chains; its clone size is not meaningful. This chain uses TRBV7-2 with TRBJ2-5; D is unclear. The V end was cut by 3 bases, the J end by 7 bases, with 9 bases between. The CDR3 contains 12 residues. CDR1 SGHTA and CDR2 FQGNSA come from the germline V gene. CDR3 loop: CASSFPAGTQYF. DNA of the CDR3: TGTGCCAGCAGCTTCCCCGCAGGGACCCAGTACTTC.

At least ten counts were recorded for this clonotype. This beta chain is a stray read from a library made for alpha chains; its abundance is not meaningful. This chain uses TRBV5-1 with TRBJ1-2; D unclear. From germline, CDR1 is SGHRS and CDR2 YFSETQ. Trimming removed 2 bases from V and 4 bases from J, with 15 bases in between. The CDR3 length is 15 residues. DNA for the CDR3: TGCGCCAGCAGCTTCAGCCAAGAAGGAACCTATGGCTACACCTTC. Translating it yields CASSFSQEGTYGYTF.

This clonotype rates as medium-sized. This beta chain is an off-target read within a library intended for alpha chains, so its frequency means little. This sequence joins TRBV28 and TRBJ2-7, with 8 bases lining up with TRBD1. The length of the CDR3 is 14 residues. The V segment lost 3 bases and the J segment 2 bases; nucleotides outside the gene matches: 3. Germline assignment: CDR1 MDHEN and CDR2 SYDVKM. The CDR3 coding sequence is TGTGCCAGCAGTTTCGGGACAGGAGCCTACGAGCAGTACTTC. Translating gives CASSFGTGAYEQYF. The entire variable domain, with the rest obtained from reference TRBV28 and TRBJ2-7, is as follows: DVKVTQSSRYLVKRTGEKVFLECVQDMDHENMFWYRQDPGLGLRLIYFSYDVKMKEKGDIPEGYSVSREKKERFSLILESASTNQTSMYLCASSFGTGAYEQYFGPGTRLTVT.

This clonotype is categorized as medium-sized. The library was designed around alpha chains, so this beta chain is a stray read whose abundance carries little weight. CDR3 sequence: CASGGGLMDEQFF. The DNA for the CDR3 is TGCGCCAGCGGAGGCGGACTAATGGATGAGCAGTTCTTC. The chain joins TRBV10-2 to TRBJ2-1; D perhaps matches TRBD2 (6 bases). The CDR3 extends over 13 amino acids. Trimming removed 8 bases from V and 8 bases from J, with 16 bases in between. Germline loops: CDR1 WSHSY, CDR2 SAAADI.

Sample share makes this clonotype medium-sized. With the library built for alpha chains, this beta chain is off target and its frequency is not meaningful. This chain connects TRBV9 to TRBJ2-1; 9 bases line up with TRBD1. CDR3 size: 14 residues. From germline, CDR1 is SGDLS and CDR2 YYNGEE. Losses at the gene ends were 6 bases for V and 8 bases for J; bases not matched to a gene: 9. The CDR3 sequence: CASTPGQGIHEQFF. The CDR3 DNA reads TGTGCCAGCACTCCGGGACAGGGTATCCATGAGCAGTTCTTC.

This clonotype qualifies as medium-sized. This beta chain represents an off-target read in a library built for alpha chains; its size is of limited meaning. V usage is TRBV28 and J usage is TRBJ2-2; D call uncertain. CDR3 length: 11 amino acids. Between the trimmed V and J ends, which lost 2 bases and 10 bases, there was a span of 5 bases. CDR1 is MDHEN, CDR2 SYDVKM, per germline. The CDR3 loop reads CASSLTSELFF. The CDR3 DNA reads as TGTGCCAGCAGTTTAACTTCGGAGCTGTTTTTT.

Within the sample, this clonotype is medium-sized. Being off target in a library aimed at alpha chains, this beta chain has a size of little meaning. The V gene is TRBV6-5, the J gene TRBJ2-3; a weak D match, TRBD2 (6 bases). With 0 bases removed from V and 10 bases from J, the gap between germline ends came to 14 bases. In germline, CDR1 is MNHEY, CDR2 SVGAGI. This CDR3 has 14 amino acids. CDR3 protein: CASSYSGAWEAQYF. For the CDR3, the DNA is TGTGCCAGCAGTTACTCAGGGGCATGGGAGGCGCAGTATTTT.

For this clonotype: This beta chain was picked up by a library intended for alpha chains and is off target, so its count carries little meaning. The genes are TRBV28 and TRBJ2-1; perhaps TRBD2 as D (6 bases). Germline V CDR1 and CDR2: MDHEN, SYDVKM. This CDR3 region has 14 residues. Trimming stripped 8 bases from V and 7 bases from J, with 18 bases between. The CDR3 spells CASGSGLTRNEQFF. The CDR3 DNA is TGTGCCAGCGGATCGGGACTCACGAGGAATGAGCAGTTCTTC.

This clonotype ranks as medium-sized. This beta chain turned up in a library designed for alpha chains; as an off-target read, its abundance says little. The rearrangement joins TRBV6-5 to TRBJ2-1, with TRBD2 matching over 10 bases. J was trimmed by 10 bases and V by 6 bases; bases with no gene match: 3. Germline V lookup: CDR1 MNHEY, CDR2 SVGAGI. This CDR3 comprises 12 residues. CDR3 bases: TGTGCCAGCAGGCAACTAGCGGGGGAGCAGTTCTTC. This sequence encodes CASRQLAGEQFF.

This clonotype was seen ten or more times. A library prepared for alpha chains yielded this beta chain as an off-target read; its size is of little meaning. J is TRBJ2-5 and V is TRBV4-1; 9 bases agree with TRBD2. This CDR3 contains 15 residues. Germline trimming cut 4 bases from V and 3 bases from J; bases unmatched to any gene: 6. CDR1 and CDR2 from the germline V gene are MGHRA and YSYEKL. The CDR3 loop reads CASSLAGGPEETQYF. Here the CDR3 DNA reads TGCGCCAGCAGCCTCGCGGGAGGGCCGGAAGAGACCCAGTACTTC.